This record covers a single T cell receptor beta chain. This record belongs to a study of blood T cell repertoires in COVID-19. Overall study: T cells, B-cell-depleted T cells, or PBMCs provided the cDNA or gDNA that served as material.

The table came from immunoSEQ multiplex PCR; TCRdb's copy has only in-frame clones and leaves some out. The table includes under 150,000 clones, roughly 85% detected once. CDR1 is SGHAT, CDR2 FQNNGV, per germline. The CDR3 extends over 17 amino acids. The junction had 6 bases not matched to a gene; V was cut back by 1 base and J by 3 bases. The rearrangement joins TRBV11-2 to TRBJ1-2, with 12 bases that match TRBD1. This clonotype originated in a man aged 25-45 years with acute or convalescent COVID-19. Input material: peripheral blood. The CDR3 spells CASSLVPGQGAYYGYTF. As DNA, the CDR3 is TGTGCCAGCAGCTTAGTCCCGGGACAGGGGGCCTACTATGGCTACACCTTC. Together with reference TRBV11-2 and TRBJ1-2, the CDR3 gives the full variable domain: EAGVAQSPRYKIIEKRQSVAFWCNPISGHATLYWYQQILGQGPKLLIQFQNNGVVDDSQLPKDRFSAERLKGVDSTLKIQPAKLEDSAVYLCASSLVPGQGAYYGYTFGSGTRLTVV.